One sample yielded the 32 T cell receptor beta chains listed below, sequenced in a study of cytomegalovirus exposure and HLA in healthy donors (dated by TCRdb to about 2017). To prepare the library, the immunoSEQ multiplex PCR assay was applied. TCRdb obtained this table from immuneACCESS and retained in-frame rearrangements with V and J assigned. These tables miss some clones; where compared with another copy, unresolved V genes account for less than half of the shortfall, and the remainder is unexplained. The sample table records roughly 130,000 clones; roughly 90% of these occur just once. Clones ranked in the top ten supply roughly 1.4% of the sample. The specimen sequenced was PBMCs. These receptors all come from a man in his thirties or forties in good health and CMV-seronegative.

This chain connects TRBV21-1 to TRBJ2-3; no DNA check was done on the table's D call, TRBD2. TRBV21-1 is shown as a pseudogene. This CDR3 comprises 16 residues. CDR3 in DNA: TGTGCCAGCAGCAATGGGCTAGCGGGAGTTACAGATACGCAGTATTTT. The encoded protein is CASSNGLAGVTDTQYF.

The chain employs TRBV25-1 and TRBJ2-2; TRBD2 agrees at 7 bases. Germline V gene data show CDR1 as MGHDK and CDR2 as SYGVNS. The ends lost 3 bases at V and 2 bases at J; junction bases unmatched: 9. The CDR3 runs 17 residues. The CDR3 spells CASSELTGGFNTGELFF. In DNA form, the CDR3 reads TGTGCCAGCAGTGAGCTCACGGGGGGTTTCAACACCGGGGAGCTGTTTTTT.

The rearrangement uses TRBV4-1 and TRBJ2-7; the match to TRBD2 covers 10 bases. In germline, CDR1 is MGHRA, CDR2 YSYEKL. The CDR3 sequence is 15 residues long. The V and J ends lost 1 base and 4 bases, in that order; junction bases with no gene match: 4. The DNA of the CDR3 is TGCGCCAGCAGCCAAGGGACTAGCGGATTATACGAGCAGTACTTC. Amino acids: CASSQGTSGLYEQYF.

This rearrangement joins TRBV30 to TRBJ1-1; 8 bases are a match to TRBD1. Germline assignment: CDR1 GTSNPN and CDR2 SVGIG (reference sequence). This CDR3 spans 15 amino acids. Trimming cost V 7 bases and J 6 bases; bases outside gene matches: 16. For the CDR3, the DNA is TGTGCCTCACAACGACAGGGGCTTTCGTCAGCTGAAGCTTTCTTT. This sequence encodes CASQRQGLSSAEAFF.

The rearrangement uses TRBV9 and TRBJ2-1; 15 positions agree with TRBD2. The CDR3 has 15 residues. Trimming cost V 1 base and J 9 bases; bases outside gene matches: 2. Germline assignment: CDR1 SGDLS and CDR2 YYNGEE. In DNA form, the CDR3 reads TGTGCCAGCAGCGTACCGGGACTAGCGGGAGGTGAGCAGTTCTTC. Its translation: CASSVPGLAGGEQFF.

The V and J genes are TRBV11-2 and TRBJ2-1; TRBD2 matches 10 bases. CDR3 length: 16 amino acids. Germline CDR1 SGHAT, CDR2 FQNNGV. The V and J ends lost 4 bases and 4 bases, in that order; junction bases with no gene match: 7. CDR3 sequence: CASSSPGLAYYNEQFF. DNA of the CDR3: TGTGCCAGCAGCTCGCCGGGACTAGCGTATTACAATGAGCAGTTCTTC.

CDR3 residues: CASIPQGALGTEAFF. CDR3 DNA sequence: TGTGCCAGCATCCCCCAGGGGGCGCTGGGGACTGAAGCTTTCTTT. The chain is built from TRBV2 and TRBJ1-1; TRBD1 agrees at 8 bases. Germline CDR1 and CDR2: SNHLY and FYNNEI. Trimming removed 7 bases from V and 5 bases from J; junction bases left unmatched: 12. This CDR3 comprises 15 residues.

This rearrangement joins TRBV2 to TRBJ1-1; 7 nucleotides agree with TRBD1. Germline lookup yields CDR1 SNHLY and CDR2 FYNNEI. This CDR3 contains 15 residues. V trimming: 5 bases; J trimming: 0 bases; junction bases outside the gene matches: 6. The CDR3 spells CASSRGQLMNTEAFF. In DNA, the CDR3 is TGTGCCAGCAGTAGGGGACAGCTCATGAACACTGAAGCTTTCTTT.

This rearrangement joins TRBV5-1 to TRBJ2-1; 8 nucleotides match TRBD2. The CDR3 runs 15 residues. Trimming took 4 bases from V and 8 from J; bases not matched to a gene: 11. Germline CDR1 and CDR2: SGHRS and YFSETQ. CDR3 loop: CASSPRGGQVHEQFF. CDR3 in DNA: TGCGCCAGCAGCCCCCGGGGGGGCCAGGTACATGAGCAGTTCTTC.

This rearrangement joins TRBV30 to TRBJ2-5; D might be TRBD2 (6 bases). In germline, CDR1 is GTSNPN, CDR2 SVGIG (reference sequence). Trimming stripped 4 bases from V and 4 bases from J, with 19 bases between. The CDR3 is 15 amino acids. The DNA for the CDR3 is TGTGCCTGGAAAGAGGAGGGGCTGAATGGAGAGACCCAGTACTTC. Protein product: CAWKEEGLNGETQYF.

This chain connects TRBV6-5 to TRBJ1-5; TRBD1 is a possible D gene (6 bases). The CDR3 covers 15 residues. Trimming shortened V by 6 bases and J by 4 bases, and 16 bases separated the two germline ends. Germline V CDR1 and CDR2: MNHEY, SVGAGI. In nucleotides, the CDR3 is TGTGCCAGCAGAGTACAGGGACCTGGGAATCAGCCCCAGCATTTT. It encodes CASRVQGPGNQPQHF.

The chain carries TRBV6-1 and TRBJ2-1; D perhaps matches TRBD2 (5 bases). The CDR3 has 15 residues. The germline gives CDR1 MNHNS, CDR2 SASEGT. V was pared by 7 bases and J by 3 bases, with 16 bases between. CDR3: CASIEGGQRYNEQFF. DNA of the CDR3: TGTGCCAGCATTGAGGGCGGGCAGCGCTACAATGAGCAGTTCTTC.

Concerning this clone: One end of the junction varies from germline; a read error may be responsible. This chain links TRBV7-2 with TRBJ2-7, with 9 positions matching TRBD1. The V gene's germline CDR1 is SGHTA and CDR2 FQGNSA. This CDR3 has 15 residues. The CDR3 DNA follows: TGTGCCAGCAGTTTAGGACAGGGGCCTCAATACGAGCAGTACTTC. Residues: CASSLGQGPQYEQYF.

This chain joins TRBV27 and TRBJ2-1, with a tentative D call TRBD2 (6 bases). Trimming took off 1 base at V and 4 bases at J, with 8 bases between the two ends. Germline CDR1 reads MNHEY; CDR2 reads SMNVEV (reference sequence). The CDR3 length is 14 residues. The CDR3 reads CASSLLAAYNEQFF. Written as DNA, the CDR3 is TGTGCCAGCAGTTTATTAGCGGCGTACAATGAGCAGTTCTTC.

The J gene is TRBJ1-2, the V gene TRBV7-2, with unresolved D. V lost 1 base and J lost 4, with 7 bases in between. This CDR3 region has 13 residues. CDR1 SGHTA and CDR2 FQGNSA come from the germline V gene. The CDR3 protein is CASSLGGFYGYTF. CDR3 DNA sequence: TGTGCCAGCAGCTTAGGAGGCTTCTATGGCTACACCTTC.

This chain joins TRBV4-3 and TRBJ2-1; 10 bases match TRBD2. The CDR3 spans 17 residues. The V gene end was trimmed by 4 bases and the J gene end by 8 bases; junction bases not matched to a gene: 14. Per the germline V gene, CDR1 is LGHNA and CDR2 is YSLEER. The CDR3 is CASSPGVSGRARDEQFF. The CDR3 DNA reads TGCGCCAGCAGCCCGGGTGTGAGCGGGAGGGCCAGAGATGAGCAGTTCTTC.

This rearrangement joins TRBV29-1 to TRBJ2-1; D unresolved. Germline assignment: CDR1 SQVTM and CDR2 ANQGSEA. This CDR3 is 13 amino acids long. Between the trimmed V and J ends, which lost 5 bases and 8 bases, there was a span of 16 bases. CDR3 coding DNA: TGCAGCGTTTACCGTGACCAGCGCGATGAGCAGTTCTTC. This codes for CSVYRDQRDEQFF.

The V gene is TRBV4-2, the J gene TRBJ2-7, with TRBD2 matching 9 bases. CDR3 length: 14 residues. From germline, CDR1 is LGHNA and CDR2 YNFKEQ. Trimming at V came to 4 bases and at J to 5 bases, leaving 6 bases not matched to a gene. In DNA form, the CDR3 reads TGTGCCAGCAGCCCGGGACTAGCTAGTGACGAGCAGTACTTC. As protein: CASSPGLASDEQYF.

The chain links TRBV7-2 to TRBJ1-2; no reliable D call. V lost 1 base, J lost 2 bases, and 8 bases lay in between. The length of the CDR3 is 14 residues. The germline V gene encodes CDR1 SGHTA and CDR2 FQGNSA. The chain's CDR3 is CASSLGSQNYGYTF. The CDR3 nucleotides read TGTGCCAGCAGCTTAGGTTCGCAGAACTATGGCTACACCTTC.

The chain combines TRBV6-5 with TRBJ1-2; 8 bases are a match to TRBD1. This CDR3 is built from 14 residues. The J segment lost 6 bases and the V segment lost 3 bases, leaving 6 bases of the junction unmatched. Germline loops: CDR1 MNHEY, CDR2 SVGAGI. The CDR3 loop is CASSYGQGLDGYTF. CDR3 sequence (DNA): TGTGCCAGCAGTTATGGACAGGGATTAGATGGCTACACCTTC.

The chain has TRBV14 and TRBJ2-4; 7 nucleotides agree with TRBD2. The CDR3 totals 16 residues. The V gene's germline CDR1 is SGHDN and CDR2 FVKESK. The J segment lost 1 base and the V segment lost 6 bases, leaving 9 bases of the junction unmatched. The CDR3 reads CASSELGGVAKNIQYF. In nucleotides, the CDR3 is TGTGCCAGCAGTGAACTGGGAGGGGTCGCCAAAAACATTCAGTACTTC.

The chain recombines TRBV29-1 with TRBJ2-7; 7 nucleotides align to TRBD2. The CDR3 extends over 13 amino acids. CDR1 and CDR2 (germline): SQVTM, ANQGSEA. The V segment lost 5 bases and the J segment 3 bases; nucleotides outside the gene matches: 7. The CDR3 spells CSVRRESGYEQYF. The CDR3 DNA follows: TGCAGCGTTCGGCGGGAGAGCGGCTACGAGCAGTACTTC.

The rearrangement joins TRBV5-1 to TRBJ2-5, with TRBD1 identical over 7 bases. J gave up 1 base and V 4 bases, and 13 bases lay outside the gene matches. Germline CDR1 is SGHRS and CDR2 is YFSETQ. The CDR3 is made up of 17 amino acids. In DNA, the CDR3 is TGCGCCAGCAGCCCATCGCGATCGGGACAGATCCAAGAGACCCAGTACTTC. Translating gives CASSPSRSGQIQETQYF.

This rearrangement joins TRBV10-3 to TRBJ1-5, with 7 bases aligning to TRBD1. CDR3 length: 13 residues. Germline V gives CDR1 ENHRY, CDR2 SYGVKD. V was pared by 7 bases and J by 4 bases, with 4 bases of the junction left unmatched. CDR3 sequence reads: CAITQGGNQPQHF. In nucleotides, the CDR3 is TGTGCCATCACCCAGGGGGGAAATCAGCCCCAGCATTTT.

In its sample, this clone was seen once. V is TRBV7-6 and J is TRBJ1-1, with 7 nucleotides matching TRBD1. Germline assignment: CDR1 SGHVS and CDR2 FNYEAQ. V lost 5 bases, J lost 1 base, and 7 bases stayed unmatched. The length of the CDR3 is 15 residues. CDR3 sequence reads: CASSPRGDPNTEAFF. The CDR3 DNA sequence: TGTGCCAGCAGCCCCAGGGGGGACCCGAACACTGAAGCTTTCTTT.

V and J are TRBV7-2 and TRBJ1-3; 9 nucleotides agree with TRBD1. In germline, CDR1 is SGHTA, CDR2 FQGNSA. J was trimmed by 6 bases and V by 3 bases; bases with no gene match: 3. The CDR3 contains 14 residues. CDR3 nucleotides: TGTGCCAGCAGCTTGGGACAGGGTTTAAACACCATATATTTT. Translating gives CASSLGQGLNTIYF.

The chain combines TRBV5-1 with TRBJ2-1; 11 nucleotides line up with TRBD2. Germline V lookup: CDR1 SGHRS, CDR2 YFSETQ. Germline trimming cut 4 bases from V and 11 bases from J; bases unmatched to any gene: 11. CDR3 size: 15 residues. CDR3 DNA: TGCGCCAGCAGCGGGACTAGCGGCCCTAGTACTCAGCAGTTCTTC. Its translation is CASSGTSGPSTQQFF.

The CDR3, as DNA: TGTGCCAGCAGCCAATCTCTAGTCGGTGAGCAGTTCTTC. Its protein product is CASSQSLVGEQFF. J is TRBJ2-1 and V is TRBV14, with D unresolved. CDR3 length: 13 amino acids. The V and J ends lost 2 bases and 9 bases respectively, with 11 bases between them. CDR1 is SGHDN, CDR2 FVKESK, per germline.

Only a few counts were recorded for this clone. The chain is built from TRBV15 and TRBJ2-1, with TRBD2 matching 11 bases. The junction had 7 bases not matched to a gene; V was cut back by 5 bases and J by 4 bases. The CDR3 covers 16 residues. Looked up from germline, CDR1 is LNHNV and CDR2 is YYDKDF (reference sequence). The CDR3 spells CATSETGTSGYNEQFF. The CDR3 DNA sequence: TGTGCCACCAGCGAGACCGGGACTAGCGGTTACAATGAGCAGTTCTTC.

This clone occurred a few times. The chain links TRBV10-3 to TRBJ2-7, with a possible D match to TRBD2 (7 bases). V was pared by 2 bases and J by 6 bases, with 11 bases between. Germline CDR1 and CDR2: ENHRY and SYGVKD. This CDR3 region has 13 residues. CDR3 DNA: TGTGCCATCAGTGAGGTAGGGGGGGGCGAGCAGTACTTC. Its protein product is CAISEVGGGEQYF.

The chain couples TRBV7-9 to TRBJ2-7; 10 positions agree with TRBD1. The V and J ends lost 5 bases and 6 bases, in that order; junction bases with no gene match: 7. This CDR3 spans 14 amino acids. Germline CDR1 reads SEHNR; CDR2 reads FQNEAQ (reference sequence). The CDR3 here is CASSGGQGWFEQYF. The CDR3 DNA reads TGTGCCAGCAGCGGGGGACAGGGGTGGTTCGAGCAGTACTTC.

For this clone: This sample also contains other DNA sequences that code for the same CDR3. This sequence joins TRBV7-2 and TRBJ2-7; 13 bases agree with TRBD2. The CDR3 has 17 amino acids. Germline CDR1 is SGHTA and CDR2 is FQGNSA. V lost 2 bases, J lost 2 bases, and 6 bases stayed unmatched. This chain's CDR3 is CASSLQGLAGDPYEQYF. CDR3 DNA sequence: TGTGCCAGCAGCTTACAAGGACTAGCGGGAGACCCCTACGAGCAGTACTTC.